Listed below are T cell receptor beta chains from one sample, sequenced in a study of vaccination effects on CD4 cells after COVID-19. No antigens are known for them. The assay was immunoSEQ multiplex PCR, and TCRdb's table has in-frame clones only and misses some. The data show around 54,000 clones, with over 80% seen just once and about 2.4% held by the top ten. Sequencing used CD4+ T cells from PBMCs cultured with HCoV-229E spike peptides, obtained before COVID-19 vaccination. The receptors come from a human donor who received a COVID-19 vaccine. Each CDR3 is given with its conserved first and last residue. Fields, in order: V gene, D gene, clone size, J gene, CDR3 DNA, CDR3 protein. A D gene is named only where the DNA matches it firmly. Size values are once, few and many counts, or a class for expanded clones, and some rows have none.

v_gene: TRBV10-1; d_gene: .; abundance: .; j_gene: TRBJ1-5; CDR3nt: TGCGCCAGCAGTGAAGGTAGCAATCAGCCCCAGCATTTT; CDR3aa: CASSEGSNQPQHF
v_gene: TRBV5-1; d_gene: TRBD1; abundance: .; j_gene: TRBJ2-1; CDR3nt: TGCGCCAGCAGCCAGGACAGGGCCTCCTACAATGAGCAGTTCTTC; CDR3aa: CASSQDRASYNEQFF
v_gene: TRBV4-3; d_gene: TRBD1; abundance: once; j_gene: TRBJ1-1; CDR3nt: TGCGCCAGCAGCCCGACTCACGCCGGGACAGGGGGTGAGGGTGCTTTCTTT; CDR3aa: CASSPTHAGTGGEGAFF
v_gene: TRBV15; d_gene: TRBD1; abundance: few; j_gene: TRBJ1-1; CDR3nt: TGTGCCACCAGCTCGCAGGGGGCCACTGAAGCTTTCTTT; CDR3aa: CATSSQGATEAFF
v_gene: TRBV30; d_gene: TRBD1; abundance: .; j_gene: TRBJ2-2; CDR3nt: TGTGCCTGGAGTGTACAGGGGGACGTCACCGGGGAGCTGTTTTTT; CDR3aa: CAWSVQGDVTGELFF
v_gene: TRBV5-5; d_gene: .; abundance: .; j_gene: TRBJ2-5; CDR3nt: TGTGCCAGCAGCTTTTCCGGGGGTAGACAAGAGACCCAGTACTTC; CDR3aa: CASSFSGGRQETQYF
v_gene: TRBV13; d_gene: TRBD2; abundance: .; j_gene: TRBJ2-1; CDR3nt: TGTGCCAGCAGCCCGGGACTAGTCGGCAATGAGCAGTTCTTC; CDR3aa: CASSPGLVGNEQFF
v_gene: TRBV6-4; d_gene: TRBD2; abundance: .; j_gene: TRBJ2-5; CDR3nt: TGTGCCAGCAGTGACCGGCGGGGGGGCCCTGAGGACCAAGAGACCCAGTACTTC; CDR3aa: CASSDRRGGPEDQETQYF
v_gene: TRBV7-2; d_gene: .; abundance: .; j_gene: TRBJ1-1; CDR3nt: TGTGCCAGCAGCTTACTCCGGCTGCAGGTTGGCACTGAAGCTTTCTTT; CDR3aa: CASSLLRLQVGTEAFF
v_gene: TRBV5-5; d_gene: TRBD1; abundance: .; j_gene: TRBJ2-1; CDR3nt: TGTGCCAGCAGCTCGATCGACAGGGGTCTAACTTCCTACAATGAGCAGTTCTTC; CDR3aa: CASSSIDRGLTSYNEQFF
v_gene: TRBV5-5; d_gene: .; abundance: few; j_gene: TRBJ1-4; CDR3nt: TGTGCCAGCAGCTCCCCTACAGGGAGGGGTGAAAAACTGTTTTTT; CDR3aa: CASSSPTGRGEKLFF
v_gene: TRBV3-1/TRBV3-2; d_gene: .; abundance: .; j_gene: TRBJ1-1; CDR3nt: TGTGCCAGCAGCCAATCCGGGGGGGACACTGAAGCTTTCTTT; CDR3aa: CASSQSGGDTEAFF
v_gene: TRBV4-1; d_gene: .; abundance: few; j_gene: TRBJ1-6; CDR3nt: TGCGCCAGCAGTCGACCTTACTCCGGCCTTAATTCACCCCTCCACTTT; CDR3aa: CASSRPYSGLNSPLHF
v_gene: TRBV7-9; d_gene: .; abundance: .; j_gene: TRBJ2-3; CDR3nt: TGTGCCAGCAGCTTAGATAGGACTTCAACAGATACGCAGTATTTT; CDR3aa: CASSLDRTSTDTQYF
v_gene: TRBV2; d_gene: TRBD2; abundance: .; j_gene: TRBJ2-3; CDR3nt: TGTGCCAGCAGAGGACTAGCGAGCACAGATACGCAGTATTTT; CDR3aa: CASRGLASTDTQYF
v_gene: TRBV11-1; d_gene: .; abundance: .; j_gene: TRBJ1-2; CDR3nt: TGTGCCAGCAGTCGGGACCGTGGGTATGGCTACACCTTC; CDR3aa: CASSRDRGYGYTF
v_gene: TRBV4-3; d_gene: .; abundance: .; j_gene: TRBJ1-2; CDR3nt: TGCGCCAGCAGCCAAGGAGTTTCGGGGATGCAGGATGGCTACACCTTC; CDR3aa: CASSQGVSGMQDGYTF
v_gene: TRBV5-1; d_gene: TRBD2; abundance: few; j_gene: TRBJ2-1; CDR3nt: TGCGCCAGCAGCATTACTAGCGGGGGGCCGGTTGAGCAGTTCTTC; CDR3aa: CASSITSGGPVEQFF
v_gene: TRBV24-1; d_gene: .; abundance: .; j_gene: TRBJ1-4; CDR3nt: TGTGCCACCAGTGATTCTAATGGGGCAGGGCCCTCAACTAATGAAAAACTGTTTTTT; CDR3aa: CATSDSNGAGPSTNEKLFF
v_gene: TRBV4-2; d_gene: TRBD2; abundance: few; j_gene: TRBJ2-2; CDR3nt: TGTGCCACCGAAAAAGCGGGGACTAAGAACACCGGGGAGCTGTTTTTT; CDR3aa: CATEKAGTKNTGELFF
v_gene: TRBV5-4; d_gene: .; abundance: few; j_gene: TRBJ1-2; CDR3nt: TGTGCCAGCAGCCGCGATCTGGGGCAGGTGTACGGCTACACCTTC; CDR3aa: CASSRDLGQVYGYTF
v_gene: TRBV5-1; d_gene: .; abundance: .; j_gene: TRBJ1-4; CDR3nt: TGCGCCAGCAGCTTGGAACGGGCAACTAATGAAAAACTGTTTTTT; CDR3aa: CASSLERATNEKLFF
v_gene: TRBV28; d_gene: .; abundance: .; j_gene: TRBJ2-3; CDR3nt: TGTGCCAGCAGACGCCCCGGGAGCACAGATACGCAGTATTTT; CDR3aa: CASRRPGSTDTQYF
v_gene: TRBV6-4; d_gene: TRBD1; abundance: .; j_gene: TRBJ1-5; CDR3nt: TGTGCCAGCAGTGACTCCTTGATACAGGGGAAGTGGTGTTCCAGCAATCAGCCCCAGCATTTT; CDR3aa: CASSDSLIQGKWCSSNQPQHF
v_gene: TRBV19; d_gene: .; abundance: .; j_gene: TRBJ1-5; CDR3nt: TGTGCCAGTAGTCTGGGGGGGGGCAATCAGCCCCAGCATTTT; CDR3aa: CASSLGGGNQPQHF
v_gene: TRBV30; d_gene: TRBD2; abundance: .; j_gene: TRBJ2-1; CDR3nt: TGTGCCTGGAGTGTAAGAGGACTAGTTTTGAATGAGCAGTTCTTC; CDR3aa: CAWSVRGLVLNEQFF
v_gene: TRBV19; d_gene: .; abundance: .; j_gene: TRBJ1-4; CDR3nt: TGTGCCAGTAGTACGTCTCGGATCGCAACTAATGAAAAACTGTTTTTT; CDR3aa: CASSTSRIATNEKLFF